This T cell receptor beta chain is drawn from a study of early stage breast cancer tumors. Overall study context: Most invasive tumors, about 70% of the 16, were ER+/PR+/HER2-. Among roughly 12 ER+/PR+/HER2- tumors, eight were ductal, four lobular. Findings and limits, study-wide: Unsorted bulk genomic DNA sequencing lacked pairing and functional marker data. Commonly generated sequences made up most enriched TCRB sequences shared between patients.

Comments on this clone: No antigen is known for it.

Germline loops: CDR1 MNHNS, CDR2 SASEGT. The CDR3 is 14 residues long. V was pared by 5 bases and J by 3 bases, with 13 bases between. Produced via immunoSEQ multiplex PCR; TCRdb's table is partial and in-frame only. The data show just under 30,000 clones, 80% to 90% seen once. This chain uses TRBV6-1 with TRBJ2-5, with TRBD1 as a possible D gene (6 bases). The sequence derives from a person between 45 and 65 years old with breast cancer. Sequenced: blood. This chain's CDR3 is CASSLGQPEETQYF. The DNA of the CDR3 is TGTGCCAGCAGTCTTGGACAGCCGGAAGAGACCCAGTACTTC.